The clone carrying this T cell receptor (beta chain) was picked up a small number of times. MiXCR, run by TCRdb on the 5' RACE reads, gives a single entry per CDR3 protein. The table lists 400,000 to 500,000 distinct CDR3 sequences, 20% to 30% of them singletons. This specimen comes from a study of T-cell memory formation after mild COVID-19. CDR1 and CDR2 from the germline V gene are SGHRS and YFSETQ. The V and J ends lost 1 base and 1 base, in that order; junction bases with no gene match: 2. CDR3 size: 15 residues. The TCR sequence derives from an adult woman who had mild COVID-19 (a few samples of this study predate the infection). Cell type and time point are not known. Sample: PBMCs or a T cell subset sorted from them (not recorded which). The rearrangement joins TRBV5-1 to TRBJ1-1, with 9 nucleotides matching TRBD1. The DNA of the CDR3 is TGCGCCAGCAGCTTGCAACAGGGGGCGAACACTGAAGCTTTCTTT. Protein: CASSLQQGANTEAFF.